This T cell receptor beta chain appears in the sequencing data of a study of T cell changes during pregnancy in multiple sclerosis. The ends lost 5 bases at V and 7 bases at J; junction bases unmatched: 14. There are 16 residues in the CDR3. In germline, CDR1 is MDHEN, CDR2 SYDVKM. This table comes from immunoSEQ multiplex PCR, and its TCRdb copy is limited to in-frame clones, with some not included. The table includes about 80,000 clones, about 89% detected once. This chain joins TRBV28 and TRBJ2-3, with TRBD2 matching 8 bases. This clonotype originated in a female donor with multiple sclerosis, enrolled in a pregnancy study. Sequencing used peripheral blood, obtained before pregnancy. The CDR3 sequence: CASSQSGGHPRNTQYF. CDR3 coding DNA: TGTGCCAGCAGTCAGAGCGGGGGCCACCCGAGGAATACGCAGTATTTT.